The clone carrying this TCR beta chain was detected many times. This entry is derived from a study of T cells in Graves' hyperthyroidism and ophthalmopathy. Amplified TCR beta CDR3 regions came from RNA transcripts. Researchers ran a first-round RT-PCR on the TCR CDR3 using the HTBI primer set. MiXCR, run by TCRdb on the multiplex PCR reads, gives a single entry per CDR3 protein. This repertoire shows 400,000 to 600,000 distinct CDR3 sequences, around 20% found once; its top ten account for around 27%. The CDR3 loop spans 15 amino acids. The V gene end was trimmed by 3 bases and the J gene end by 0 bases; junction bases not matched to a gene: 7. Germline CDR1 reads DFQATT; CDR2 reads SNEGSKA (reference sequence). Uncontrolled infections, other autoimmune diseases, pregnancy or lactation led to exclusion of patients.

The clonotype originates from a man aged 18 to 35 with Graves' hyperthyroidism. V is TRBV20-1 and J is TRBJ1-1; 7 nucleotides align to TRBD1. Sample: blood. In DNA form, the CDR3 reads TGCAGTGCTAGCGGGACAGCAACCGTGAACACTGAAGCTTTCTTT. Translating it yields CSASGTATVNTEAFF.